This T cell receptor beta chain was identified in a study of T cell changes during pregnancy in multiple sclerosis. The trim removed 5 bases at V and 7 bases at J, leaving 5 bases unmatched. This CDR3 contains 15 residues. The germline CDR1 and CDR2 sequences are SGHAT and FQDESV (reference sequence). The protocol was immunoSEQ multiplex PCR, while the TCRdb copy is restricted to in-frame clones and leaves out a portion. The sample lists around 100,000 clones, over 80% occurring once. V is TRBV11-1 and J is TRBJ1-6; TRBD1 matches 10 bases. The receptor comes from a female donor with multiple sclerosis, enrolled in a pregnancy study. Sample: peripheral blood, taken after pregnancy. The CDR3 reads CASSLATGGNSPLHF. CDR3 DNA: TGTGCCAGCAGCCTCGCGACAGGGGGCAATTCACCCCTCCACTTT.